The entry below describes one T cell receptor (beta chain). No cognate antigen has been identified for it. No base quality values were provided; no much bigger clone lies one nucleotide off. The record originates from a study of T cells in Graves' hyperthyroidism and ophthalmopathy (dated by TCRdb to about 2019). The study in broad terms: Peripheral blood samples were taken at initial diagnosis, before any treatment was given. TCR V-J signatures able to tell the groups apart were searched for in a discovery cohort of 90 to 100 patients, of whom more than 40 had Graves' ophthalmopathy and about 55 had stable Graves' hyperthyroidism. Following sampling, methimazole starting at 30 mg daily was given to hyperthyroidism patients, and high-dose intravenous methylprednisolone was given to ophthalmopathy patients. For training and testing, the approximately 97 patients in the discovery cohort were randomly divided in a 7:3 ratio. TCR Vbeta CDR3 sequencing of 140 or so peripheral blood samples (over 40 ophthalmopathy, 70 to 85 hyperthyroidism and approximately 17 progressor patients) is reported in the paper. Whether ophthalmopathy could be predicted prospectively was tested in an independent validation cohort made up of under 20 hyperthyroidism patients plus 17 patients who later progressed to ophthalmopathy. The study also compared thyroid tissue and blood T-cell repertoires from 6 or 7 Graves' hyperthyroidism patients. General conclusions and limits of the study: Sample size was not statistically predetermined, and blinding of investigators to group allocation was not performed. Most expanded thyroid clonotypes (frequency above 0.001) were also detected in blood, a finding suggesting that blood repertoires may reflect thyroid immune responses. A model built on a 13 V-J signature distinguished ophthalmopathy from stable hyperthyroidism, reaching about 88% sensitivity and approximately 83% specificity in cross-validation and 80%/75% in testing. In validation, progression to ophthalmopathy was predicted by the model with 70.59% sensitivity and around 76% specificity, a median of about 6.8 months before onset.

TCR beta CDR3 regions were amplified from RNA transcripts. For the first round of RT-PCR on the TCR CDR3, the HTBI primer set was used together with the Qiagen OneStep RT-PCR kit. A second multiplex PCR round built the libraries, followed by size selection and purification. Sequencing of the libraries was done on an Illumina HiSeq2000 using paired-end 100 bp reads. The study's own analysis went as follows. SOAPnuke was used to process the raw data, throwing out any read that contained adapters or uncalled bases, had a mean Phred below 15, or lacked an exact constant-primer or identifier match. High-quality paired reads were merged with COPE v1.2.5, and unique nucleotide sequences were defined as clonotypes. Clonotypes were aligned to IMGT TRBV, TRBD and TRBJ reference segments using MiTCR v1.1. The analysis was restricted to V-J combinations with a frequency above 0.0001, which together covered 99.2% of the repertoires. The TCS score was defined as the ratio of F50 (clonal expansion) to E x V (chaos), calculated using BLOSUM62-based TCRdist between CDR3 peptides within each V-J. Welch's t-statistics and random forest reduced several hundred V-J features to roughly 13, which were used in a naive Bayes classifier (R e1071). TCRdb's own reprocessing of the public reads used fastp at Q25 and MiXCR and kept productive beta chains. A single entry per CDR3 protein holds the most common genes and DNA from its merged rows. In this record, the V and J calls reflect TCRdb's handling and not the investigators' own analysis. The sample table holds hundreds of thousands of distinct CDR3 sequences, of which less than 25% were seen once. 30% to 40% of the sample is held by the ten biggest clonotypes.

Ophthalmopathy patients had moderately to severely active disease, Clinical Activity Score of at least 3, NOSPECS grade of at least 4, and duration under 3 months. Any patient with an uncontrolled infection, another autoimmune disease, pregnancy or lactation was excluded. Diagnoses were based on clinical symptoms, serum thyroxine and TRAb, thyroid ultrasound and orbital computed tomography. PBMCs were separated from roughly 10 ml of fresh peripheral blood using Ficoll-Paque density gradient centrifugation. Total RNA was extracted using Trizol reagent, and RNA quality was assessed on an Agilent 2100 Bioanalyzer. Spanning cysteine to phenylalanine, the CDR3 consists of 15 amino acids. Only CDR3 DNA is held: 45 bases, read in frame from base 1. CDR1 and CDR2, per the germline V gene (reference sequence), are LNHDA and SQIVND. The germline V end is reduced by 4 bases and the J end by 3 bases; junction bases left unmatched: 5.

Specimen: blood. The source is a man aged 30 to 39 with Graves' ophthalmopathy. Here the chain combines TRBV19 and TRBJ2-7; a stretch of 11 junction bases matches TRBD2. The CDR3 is CASSKGTSGNYEQYF. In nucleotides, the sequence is TGTGCCAGTAGTAAGGGGACTAGCGGCAACTACGAGCAGTACTTC.